The T cell receptor (beta chain) under discussion was sequenced for a study of early T cells in non-severe SARS-CoV-2 infection. TCRdb redid the calling of the 5' RACE reads with MiXCR, one entry per CDR3 protein. This table holds 40,000 or so distinct CDR3 sequences, 5.5% found once. The table lists this clonotype with many counts. Germline assignment: CDR1 SNHLY and CDR2 FYNNEI. The CDR3 spans 11 residues. Trimming shortened V by 8 bases and J by 4 bases, and 8 bases separated the two germline ends. The clonotype was recovered from an adult who was a healthcare worker with PCR-confirmed SARS-CoV-2 infection or an uninfected control (not recorded which). The chain uses TRBV2 and TRBJ1-1, with no clear D. Sample: whole blood, taken at baseline. Here the CDR3 reads CASFTGTEAFF. Here the CDR3 DNA reads TGTGCCAGCTTTACGGGCACTGAAGCTTTCTTT.